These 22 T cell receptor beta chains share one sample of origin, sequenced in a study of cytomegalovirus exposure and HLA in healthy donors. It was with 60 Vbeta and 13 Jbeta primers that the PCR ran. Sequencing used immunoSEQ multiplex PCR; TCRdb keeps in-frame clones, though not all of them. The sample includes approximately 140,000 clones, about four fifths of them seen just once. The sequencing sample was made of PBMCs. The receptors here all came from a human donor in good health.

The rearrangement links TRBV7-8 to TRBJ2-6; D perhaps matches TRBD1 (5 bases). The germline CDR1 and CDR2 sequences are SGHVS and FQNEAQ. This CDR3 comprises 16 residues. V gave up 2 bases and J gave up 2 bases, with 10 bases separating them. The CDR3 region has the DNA TGTGCCAGCAGCTTACCCAGGGCCCCTGGGGCCAACGTCCTGACTTTC. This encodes CASSLPRAPGANVLTF.

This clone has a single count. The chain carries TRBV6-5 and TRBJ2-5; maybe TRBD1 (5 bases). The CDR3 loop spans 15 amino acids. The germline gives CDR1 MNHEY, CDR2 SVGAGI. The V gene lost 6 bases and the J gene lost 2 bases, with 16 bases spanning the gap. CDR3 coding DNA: TGTGCCAGCAGGTTAAGACAGCAGAGTCAAGAGACCCAGTACTTC. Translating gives CASRLRQQSQETQYF.

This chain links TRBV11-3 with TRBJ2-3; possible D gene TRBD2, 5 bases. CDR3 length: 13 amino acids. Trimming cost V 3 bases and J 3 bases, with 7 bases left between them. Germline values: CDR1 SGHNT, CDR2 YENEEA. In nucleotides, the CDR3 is TGTGCCAGCAGCTTGAGGGAGACAGATACGCAGTATTTT. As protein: CASSLRETDTQYF.

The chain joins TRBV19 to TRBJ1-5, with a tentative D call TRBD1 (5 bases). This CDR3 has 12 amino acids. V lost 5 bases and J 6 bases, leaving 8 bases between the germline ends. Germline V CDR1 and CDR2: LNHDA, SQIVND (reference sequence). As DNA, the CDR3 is TGTGCCAGTAGTCAGGGCACTCAGCCCCAGCATTTT. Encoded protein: CASSQGTQPQHF.

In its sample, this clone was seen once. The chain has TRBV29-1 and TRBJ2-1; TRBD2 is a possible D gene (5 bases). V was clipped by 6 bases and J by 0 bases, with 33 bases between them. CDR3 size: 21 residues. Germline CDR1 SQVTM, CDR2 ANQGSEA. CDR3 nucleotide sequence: TGCAGCGTCCAGCTAAGACCCCAGCGGAACTTCTCTAAGAGCTCCTACAATGAGCAGTTCTTC. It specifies CSVQLRPQRNFSKSSYNEQFF.

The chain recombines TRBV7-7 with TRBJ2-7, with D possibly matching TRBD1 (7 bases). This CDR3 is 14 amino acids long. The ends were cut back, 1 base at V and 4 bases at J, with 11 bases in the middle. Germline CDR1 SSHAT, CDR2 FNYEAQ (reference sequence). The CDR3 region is CASSLGQGGYEQYF. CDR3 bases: TGTGCCAGCAGCTTAGGACAGGGAGGTTACGAGCAGTACTTC.

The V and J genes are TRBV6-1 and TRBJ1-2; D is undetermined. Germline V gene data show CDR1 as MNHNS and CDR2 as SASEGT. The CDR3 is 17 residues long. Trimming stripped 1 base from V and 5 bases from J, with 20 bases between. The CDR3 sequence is CASSEVTGPQGAYGYTF. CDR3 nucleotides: TGTGCCAGCAGTGAAGTCACGGGTCCCCAAGGAGCTTATGGCTACACCTTC.

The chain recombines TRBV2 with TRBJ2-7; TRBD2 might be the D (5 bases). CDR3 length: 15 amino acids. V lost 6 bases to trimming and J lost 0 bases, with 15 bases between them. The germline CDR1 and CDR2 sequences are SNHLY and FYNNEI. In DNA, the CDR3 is TGTGCCAGCAGCCGAGCGGTGGGCCGCTCCTACGAGCAGTACTTC. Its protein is CASSRAVGRSYEQYF.

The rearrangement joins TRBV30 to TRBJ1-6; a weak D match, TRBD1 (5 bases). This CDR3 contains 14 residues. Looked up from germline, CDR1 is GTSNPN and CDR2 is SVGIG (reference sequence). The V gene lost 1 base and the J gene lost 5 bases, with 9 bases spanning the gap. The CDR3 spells CAWSADSHNSPLHF. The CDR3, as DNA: TGTGCCTGGAGTGCTGACAGTCATAATTCACCCCTCCACTTT.

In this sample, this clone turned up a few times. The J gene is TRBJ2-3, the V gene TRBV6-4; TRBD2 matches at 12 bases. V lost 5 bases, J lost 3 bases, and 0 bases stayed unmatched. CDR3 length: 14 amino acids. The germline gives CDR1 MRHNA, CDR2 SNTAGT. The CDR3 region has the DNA TGTGCCAGCAGTCTAGCGGGGGGGACAGATACGCAGTATTTT. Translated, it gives CASSLAGGTDTQYF.

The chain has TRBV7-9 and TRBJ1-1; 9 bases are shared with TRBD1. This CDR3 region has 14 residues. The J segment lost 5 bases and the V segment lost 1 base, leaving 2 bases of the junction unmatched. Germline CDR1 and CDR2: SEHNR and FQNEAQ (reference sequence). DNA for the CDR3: TGTGCCAGCAGCTTAGGGACAGGGGTTACTGAAGCTTTCTTT. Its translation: CASSLGTGVTEAFF.

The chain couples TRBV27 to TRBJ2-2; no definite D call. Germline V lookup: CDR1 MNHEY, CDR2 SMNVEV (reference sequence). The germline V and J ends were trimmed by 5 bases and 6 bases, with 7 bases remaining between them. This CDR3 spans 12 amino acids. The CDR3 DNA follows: TGTGCCAGCAGTCCGAGGTCCGGGGAGCTGTTTTTT. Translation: CASSPRSGELFF.

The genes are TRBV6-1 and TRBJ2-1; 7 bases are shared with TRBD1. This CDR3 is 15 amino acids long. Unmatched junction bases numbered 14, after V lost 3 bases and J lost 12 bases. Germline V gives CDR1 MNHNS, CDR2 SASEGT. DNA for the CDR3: TGTGCCAGCAGTGAGCCCGGGACAGTCACTCGGGGGCAGTTCTTC. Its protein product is CASSEPGTVTRGQFF.

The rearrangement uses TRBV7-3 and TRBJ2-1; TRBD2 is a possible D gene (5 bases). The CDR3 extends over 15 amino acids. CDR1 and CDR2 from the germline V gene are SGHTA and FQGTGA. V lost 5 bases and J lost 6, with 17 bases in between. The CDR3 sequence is CASSPSHPSGNEQFF. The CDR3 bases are TGTGCCAGCAGCCCATCTCACCCCAGCGGCAATGAGCAGTTCTTC.

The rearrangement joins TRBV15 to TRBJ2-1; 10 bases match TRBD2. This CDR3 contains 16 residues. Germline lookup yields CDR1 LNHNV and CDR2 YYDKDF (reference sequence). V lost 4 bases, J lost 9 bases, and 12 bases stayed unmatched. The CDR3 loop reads CATSIVSSGGLAEQFF. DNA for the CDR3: TGTGCCACCAGCATCGTATCTAGCGGGGGACTGGCTGAGCAGTTCTTC.

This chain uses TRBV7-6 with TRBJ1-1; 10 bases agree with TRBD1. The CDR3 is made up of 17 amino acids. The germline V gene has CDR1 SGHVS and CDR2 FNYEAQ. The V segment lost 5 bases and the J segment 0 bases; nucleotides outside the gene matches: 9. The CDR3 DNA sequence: TGTGCCAGCAGCCTAAGGACAGGGGGGTTCATGAACACTGAAGCTTTCTTT. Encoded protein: CASSLRTGGFMNTEAFF.

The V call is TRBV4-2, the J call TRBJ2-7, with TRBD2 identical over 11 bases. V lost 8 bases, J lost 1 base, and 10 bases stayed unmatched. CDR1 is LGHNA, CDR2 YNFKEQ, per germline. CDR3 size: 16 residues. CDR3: CASVRLAGSSSYEQYF. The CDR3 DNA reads TGTGCCAGCGTGAGACTAGCGGGATCCTCTTCCTACGAGCAGTACTTC.

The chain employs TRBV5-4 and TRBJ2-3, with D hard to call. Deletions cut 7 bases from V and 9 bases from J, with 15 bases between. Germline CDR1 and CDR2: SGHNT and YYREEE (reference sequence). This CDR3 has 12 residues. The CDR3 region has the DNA TGTGCCAGCGCCGCAGGCCCCGAAACGCAGTATTTT. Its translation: CASAAGPETQYF.

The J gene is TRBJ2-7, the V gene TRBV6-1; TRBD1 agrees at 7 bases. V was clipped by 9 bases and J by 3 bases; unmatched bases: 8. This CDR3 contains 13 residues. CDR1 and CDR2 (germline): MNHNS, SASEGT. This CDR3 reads CASDPGQIYEQYF. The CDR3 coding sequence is TGTGCCAGTGATCCGGGACAGATCTACGAGCAGTACTTC.

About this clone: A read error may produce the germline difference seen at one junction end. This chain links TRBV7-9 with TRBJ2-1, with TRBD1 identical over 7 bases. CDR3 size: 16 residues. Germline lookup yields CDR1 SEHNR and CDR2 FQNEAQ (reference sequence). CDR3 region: CSSSFPAGGISNEQFF. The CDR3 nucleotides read TGTTCCAGCAGCTTTCCGGCAGGGGGAATAAGTAATGAGCAGTTCTTC.

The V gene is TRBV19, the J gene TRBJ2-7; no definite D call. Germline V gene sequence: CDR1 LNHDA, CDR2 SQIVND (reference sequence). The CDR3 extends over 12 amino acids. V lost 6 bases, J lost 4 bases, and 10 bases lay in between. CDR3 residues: CASSNSRYEQYF. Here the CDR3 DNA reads TGTGCCAGTAGCAACTCCCGTTACGAGCAGTACTTC.

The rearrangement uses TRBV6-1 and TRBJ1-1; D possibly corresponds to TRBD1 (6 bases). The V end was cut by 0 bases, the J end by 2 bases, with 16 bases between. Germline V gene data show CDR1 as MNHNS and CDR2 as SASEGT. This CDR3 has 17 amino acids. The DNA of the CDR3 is TGTGCCAGCAGTGAAGCGCTTCGTGGGACAATTAACACTGAAGCTTTCTTT. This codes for CASSEALRGTINTEAFF.